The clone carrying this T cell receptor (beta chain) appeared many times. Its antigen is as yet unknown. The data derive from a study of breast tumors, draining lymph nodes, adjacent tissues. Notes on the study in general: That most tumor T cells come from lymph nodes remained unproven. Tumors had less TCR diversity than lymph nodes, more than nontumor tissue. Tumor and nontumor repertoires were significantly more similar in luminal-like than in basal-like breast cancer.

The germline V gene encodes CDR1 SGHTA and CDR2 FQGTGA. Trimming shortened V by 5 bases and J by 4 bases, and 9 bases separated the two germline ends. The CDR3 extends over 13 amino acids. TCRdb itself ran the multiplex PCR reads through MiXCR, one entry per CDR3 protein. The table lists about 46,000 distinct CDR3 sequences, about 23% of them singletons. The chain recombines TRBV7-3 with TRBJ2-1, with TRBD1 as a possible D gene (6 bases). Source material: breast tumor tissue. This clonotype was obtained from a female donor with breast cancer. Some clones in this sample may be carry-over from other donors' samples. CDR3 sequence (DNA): TGTGCCAGCAGCCCGGACAGTTACAATGAGCAGTTCTTC. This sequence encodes CASSPDSYNEQFF.